These 20 T cell receptor beta chains share one sample of origin, sequenced in a study of response to subunit inactivated influenza vaccine. TCRdb analysed the RT-PCR reads with MiXCR anew, one entry per CDR3 protein. The repertoire holds 500,000 to 600,000 distinct CDR3 sequences, with approximately 7.7% as singletons. The input for sequencing was PBMCs from blood, taken less than 30 months after vaccination. The receptor set was obtained from a man aged 50 to 75 who received an inactivated influenza vaccine.

The chain combines TRBV11-2 with TRBJ2-7; D is unclear. Germline V gene data show CDR1 as SGHAT and CDR2 as FQNNGV. This CDR3 has 12 amino acids. V dropped 0 bases and J dropped 4 bases, with 4 bases sitting between them. The CDR3 region has the DNA TGTGCCAGCAGCTTAGAAATTTACGAGCAGTACTTC. Protein sequence: CASSLEIYEQYF. The full variable domain, in which reference TRBV11-2 and TRBJ2-7 provide the parts outside the CDR3, is EAGVAQSPRYKIIEKRQSVAFWCNPISGHATLYWYQQILGQGPKLLIQFQNNGVVDDSQLPKDRFSAERLKGVDSTLKIQPAKLEDSAVYLCASSLEIYEQYFGPGTRLTVT.

CDR3 nucleotide sequence: TGTGCCAGCAGTTGGGACAGGGACAGCGACGAGCAGTACTTC. It specifies CASSWDRDSDEQYF. This chain links TRBV6-2 or TRBV6-3 with TRBJ2-7, with 9 bases identical to TRBD1. CDR1 MNHEY and CDR2 SVGEGT come from the germline V gene. This CDR3 has 14 amino acids. The ends lost 4 bases at V and 5 bases at J; junction bases unmatched: 6.

This clonotype has a count of ten or more. V gene TRBV12-3 or TRBV12-4 combines with J gene TRBJ2-1; TRBD2 matches 8 bases. The CDR3 covers 15 residues. The J segment lost 8 bases and the V segment lost 1 base, leaving 7 bases of the junction unmatched. CDR3 nucleotides: TGTGCCAGCAGTTTAGGCAGCGGGAGTATGTATGAGCAGTTCTTC. This sequence encodes CASSLGSGSMYEQFF.

This clonotype was seen only a few times. V usage is TRBV7-9 and J usage is TRBJ2-3, with D uncertain. Trimming pared 5 bases from V and 4 bases from J, leaving 16 bases between. The CDR3 extends over 15 amino acids. CDR1 and CDR2 (germline): SEHNR, FQNEAQ (reference sequence). CDR3 DNA: TGTGCCAGCAGCGCACAGACACTCACCCCAGATACGCAGTATTTT. Amino acid sequence: CASSAQTLTPDTQYF.

In its sample, this clonotype was seen many times. This chain joins TRBV28 and TRBJ1-4; no clear D. V was pared by 3 bases and J by 8 bases, with 13 bases between. The V gene's germline CDR1 is MDHEN and CDR2 SYDVKM. This CDR3 comprises 14 residues. DNA of the CDR3: TGTGCCAGCAGTTTGGATCGGTGGGAGGAAAAACTGTTTTTT. Protein product: CASSLDRWEEKLFF.

This clonotype was seen ten or more times. The J gene is TRBJ2-2, the V gene TRBV12-3 or TRBV12-4; either TRBD1 or TRBD2 may supply D (5 bases each). The V end lost 7 bases, the J end lost 4 bases, and 13 bases lay between the germline ends. This CDR3 has 14 amino acids. CDR3 coding DNA: TGTGCCAGCAAGGCTGGGGACCCCACCGGGGAGCTGTTTTTT. It translates to CASKAGDPTGELFF.

V and J are TRBV3-1 and TRBJ1-3; the D is unclear. Trimming removed 5 bases from V and 4 bases from J, with 15 bases in between. Germline values: CDR1 LGHDT, CDR2 YNNKEL (reference sequence). CDR3 length: 15 amino acids. Here the CDR3 DNA reads TGTGCCAGCAGCGCCTCTTGGGCTGGAGGAAACACCATATATTTT. It codes for CASSASWAGGNTIYF. The full variable domain, completed using reference TRBV3-1 and TRBJ1-3, is DTAVSQTPKYLVTQMGNDKSIKCEQNLGHDTMYWYKQDSKKFLKIMFSYNNKELIINETVPNRFSPKSPDKAHLNLHINSLELGDSAVYFCASSASWAGGNTIYFGEGSWLTVV.

In its sample, this clonotype was seen a few times. The chain has TRBV6-2 or TRBV6-3 and TRBJ2-1; maybe TRBD2 (6 bases). Germline V lookup: CDR1 MNHEY, CDR2 SVGEGT. Trimming removed 5 bases at V and 5 bases at J, with 13 bases between. This CDR3 has 14 amino acids. CDR3 DNA: TGTGCCAGCAGTCTGCGGAGGGCCAACAATGAGCAGTTCTTC. Protein: CASSLRRANNEQFF.

This clonotype was recorded many times. This chain connects TRBV27 to TRBJ2-1, with no clear D. CDR3 size: 14 residues. In germline, CDR1 is MNHEY, CDR2 SMNVEV (reference sequence). V was trimmed by 4 bases and J by 1 base, leaving 8 bases between them. The chain's CDR3 is CASSYSISYNEQFF. The DNA for the CDR3 is TGTGCCAGCAGTTACTCTATTTCCTACAATGAGCAGTTCTTC.

The gene calls are TRBV20-1 and TRBJ1-3, with D hard to call. The V end was cut by 6 bases, the J end by 6 bases, with 15 bases between. The CDR3 has 13 amino acids. Germline V gene sequence: CDR1 DFQATT, CDR2 SNEGSKA (reference sequence). The CDR3 reads CSANHGGSNTIYF. CDR3 sequence (DNA): TGCAGTGCCAACCACGGAGGTTCAAACACCATATATTTT.

This clonotype showed up many times. This chain joins TRBV10-3 and TRBJ2-2; no firm D call. The ends were cut back, 4 bases at V and 5 bases at J, with 2 bases in the middle. The CDR3 loop spans 11 amino acids. CDR1 and CDR2 from the germline V gene are ENHRY and SYGVKD. The CDR3 reads CAISGTGELFF. The CDR3, as DNA: TGTGCCATCAGTGGAACCGGGGAGCTGTTTTTT.

This clonotype was picked up a small number of times. The V gene is TRBV5-4, the J gene TRBJ2-1, with a tentative D call TRBD2 (6 bases). Germline lookup yields CDR1 SGHNT and CDR2 YYREEE (reference sequence). Trimming pared 0 bases from V and 5 bases from J, leaving 12 bases between. The CDR3 consists of 15 residues. CDR3 region: CASSLVGRLDNEQFF. CDR3 coding DNA: TGTGCCAGCAGCTTGGTCGGGAGACTAGACAATGAGCAGTTCTTC.

This clonotype showed up many times. This chain links TRBV7-2 with TRBJ2-3, with D uncertain. V lost 3 bases and J lost 0, with 7 bases in between. This CDR3 is 14 amino acids long. Germline-derived CDR1 and CDR2 are SGHTA and FQGNSA. Here the CDR3 reads CASSFTRSTDTQYF. The CDR3 DNA reads TGTGCCAGCAGCTTCACCCGTAGCACAGATACGCAGTATTTT.

Only a few counts were recorded for this clonotype. CDR3 amino acids: CASRGEIGWTGELFF. For the CDR3, the DNA is TGTGCCAGCAGGGGGGAGATTGGTTGGACCGGGGAGCTGTTTTTT. The V gene is TRBV3-1, the J gene TRBJ2-2; D may be TRBD1 or TRBD2 (5 bases each). The germline V gene has CDR1 LGHDT and CDR2 YNNKEL (reference sequence). The CDR3 sequence is 15 residues long. V was cut by 6 bases and J by 5 bases, with 16 bases left in between.

CDR3 loop: CASSRAYSEAFF. The CDR3, as DNA: TGTGCCAGTAGTAGGGCATACTCTGAAGCTTTCTTT. The V call is TRBV19, the J call TRBJ1-1; D gene uncertain. This CDR3 region has 12 residues. Trimming took 4 bases from V and 6 from J, leaving 9 bases between them. In germline, CDR1 is LNHDA, CDR2 SQIVND (reference sequence).

The chain uses TRBV4-1 and TRBJ1-5, with 10 bases fitting TRBD1. This CDR3 comprises 19 residues. J was trimmed by 0 bases and V by 3 bases; bases with no gene match: 11. Per germline, CDR1 MGHRA and CDR2 YSYEKL. The CDR3 sequence is CASSQNRDRGRNSNQPQHF. As DNA, the CDR3 is TGCGCCAGCAGCCAGAACCGGGACAGGGGTCGAAATAGCAATCAGCCCCAGCATTTT.

This clonotype was recorded at least ten times. The V gene is TRBV6-6, the J gene TRBJ2-7; 10 nucleotides match TRBD1. The CDR3 runs to 11 residues. V lost 10 bases to trimming and J lost 6 bases; unmatched junction nucleotides: 3. In germline, CDR1 is MNHNY, CDR2 SVGAGI (reference sequence). CDR3 amino acids: CATGQGGEQYF. The CDR3 nucleotides are TGTGCCACCGGACAGGGGGGCGAGCAGTACTTC.

In its sample, this clonotype was seen a few times. The V and J genes are TRBV20-1 and TRBJ2-2; no clear D. V lost 5 bases to trimming and J lost 2 bases, with 9 bases between them. The CDR3 totals 13 residues. CDR1 is DFQATT, CDR2 SNEGSKA, per germline (reference sequence). The CDR3 sequence: CSAPRPNTGELFF. The CDR3 DNA sequence: TGCAGTGCTCCTCGACCCAACACCGGGGAGCTGTTTTTT.

This clonotype has just a few counts. The chain joins TRBV5-1 to TRBJ2-1; D unclear. Germline-derived CDR1 and CDR2 are SGHRS and YFSETQ. This CDR3 spans 15 amino acids. Trimming stripped 1 base from V and 1 base from J, with 9 bases between. In DNA, the CDR3 is TGCGCCAGCAGCTTGAGTCTGCCGTCCTACAATGAGCAGTTCTTC. This gives the protein CASSLSLPSYNEQFF.

The rearrangement uses TRBV20-1 and TRBJ2-5; no clear D gene. This CDR3 has 13 amino acids. Germline V CDR1 and CDR2: DFQATT, SNEGSKA (reference sequence). The germline V and J ends were trimmed by 6 bases and 5 bases, with 16 bases remaining between them. CDR3 nucleotides: TGCAGTGCAACGTCTAATTTGGTCGAGACCCAGTACTTC. Its protein is CSATSNLVETQYF.